This is a list of T cell receptor beta chains from one sample in a study of OX40 agonist ivuxolimab in advanced cancers. Repertoires were generated with immunoSEQ multiplex PCR, while TCRdb's copy carries only in-frame clones and drops some. The sample lists some 77,000 clones, over 85% seen once, with approximately 0.32% in the top ten. The starting material was CD4+ or CD8+ T cells sorted from blood, obtained in a trial of the OX40 agonist ivuxolimab. These receptors were taken from an adult with an advanced solid tumor such as melanoma, head and neck, liver or kidney cancer. The conserved cysteine and the conserved F or W are not part of the CDR3 here.

CDR3aa	v_gene	j_gene
ASSLDEAGGPYEQY	TRBV5-1	TRBJ2-7
ASSLAGGIEAF	TRBV7-2	TRBJ1-1
ASSIVGGSNYGYT	TRBV19	TRBJ1-2
ASSSGQGLGNEQF	TRBV5-4	TRBJ2-1
ASSEYVGTGDNEQF	TRBV25-1	TRBJ2-1
ASSTSPGAGQETQY	TRBV5-1	TRBJ2-5
ASSIQQGVNQPQH	TRBV19	TRBJ1-5
ASRVTVGYSPLH	TRBV5-5	TRBJ1-6
ASKKGEKTEAF	TRBV19	TRBJ1-1
ASSIPQWAGQETQY	TRBV19	TRBJ2-5
ASSFGTGEGEQY	TRBV27	TRBJ2-7
ASSFLPGTGLSYNEQF	TRBV27	TRBJ2-1
ASSLEGLGEQY	TRBV5-5	TRBJ2-7
ASSGGHDEPQH	TRBV7-9	TRBJ1-5
ASSGTSGYEQY	TRBV10-1	TRBJ2-7
ASSPVGNPSTDTQY	TRBV5-6	TRBJ2-3
ASSPNTGELF	TRBV18	TRBJ2-2
ASSPRTSGSSYTQY	TRBV7-2	TRBJ2-3
ASSVGGASTDTQY	TRBV9	TRBJ2-3
ASSESGLAGGETQY	TRBV10-2	TRBJ2-5
ASRGTGGGGEQY	TRBV27	TRBJ2-7
ASRLPGQGSGYT	TRBV19	TRBJ1-2
ASSQAPAAPYEQY	TRBV4-3	TRBJ2-7
ASSRGHNEQF	TRBV19	TRBJ2-1
ASSLGGSRYNEQF	TRBV7-2	TRBJ2-1
ASSVPGPNQPQH	TRBV9	TRBJ1-5
ASSPGQEREQF	TRBV28	TRBJ2-1
ATWTGGVYEQF	TRBV10-3	TRBJ2-1
ASSQGTSGGTNQETQY	TRBV4-2	TRBJ2-5
ASSLAVAKGTQY	TRBV5-4	TRBJ2-5
AISERGNVQGPMDTQY	TRBV10-3	TRBJ2-3
ASSSGVINYGYT	TRBV6-5	TRBJ1-2
ASSYGLDPSETQY	TRBV6-5	TRBJ2-5
ASSSLLGQPQH	TRBV5-5	TRBJ1-5
AISESPGLAGKQF	TRBV10-3	TRBJ2-1
ASSSGTADNYGYT	TRBV5-1	TRBJ1-2
ASTPGGAVRGQY	TRBV28	TRBJ2-7
ASSSRTSGIYEQY	TRBV7-9	TRBJ2-7
ASSSRTGEKLF	TRBV7-2	TRBJ1-4
SVVLAGGTDTQY	TRBV29-1	TRBJ2-3
ASSALIVGYEQY	TRBV27	TRBJ2-7
ASRWTGIGYT	TRBV10-1	TRBJ1-2
ATARGVNTEAF	TRBV15	TRBJ1-1
ASSIDWPPNEQF	TRBV19	TRBJ2-1
ASSENRGTYEQY	TRBV6-5	TRBJ2-7
ASSLGFQGRPFYEQY	TRBV5-8	TRBJ2-7
ASSLPETDSGNTIY	TRBV7-9	TRBJ1-3
SVGGQPSPYT	TRBV29-1	TRBJ1-2
ASGTFTTSGEQF	TRBV27	TRBJ2-1
ASSLSEAAGNTIY	TRBV18	TRBJ1-3
ASSILRDGIYGYT	TRBV28	TRBJ1-2
ASSSLAGGGETQY	TRBV28	TRBJ2-5
VRSSQRDRVNYGYT	TRBV7-5	TRBJ1-2